This T cell receptor beta chain derives from a study of T cells in Graves' hyperthyroidism and ophthalmopathy. Study-wide results and limits: Most clonotypes expanded in the thyroid (above 0.001) were also present in blood.

The V end was cut by 5 bases, the J end by 0 bases, with 20 bases between. CDR1 is SGHAT, CDR2 FQNNGV, per germline. The length of the CDR3 is 18 residues. Amplified TCR beta CDR3 regions came from RNA transcripts. Primed by the HTBI set, a first-round RT-PCR was run on the TCR CDR3. TCRdb re-analysed the multiplex PCR reads in MiXCR, keeping a single row per CDR3 protein. The sample comprises about 350,000 distinct CDR3 sequences, 15% to 20% of which are singletons, and roughly 16% rests with the top ten. For this clonotype: The antigen is unknown.

The receptor's source is a woman between 35 and 50 years old with Graves' ophthalmopathy. The sample taken for sequencing was blood. The chain has TRBV11-2 and TRBJ1-3; unclear D gene. The CDR3 protein is CASSRTEVRGGSGNTIYF. The CDR3 region has the DNA TGTGCCAGCAGCCGGACGGAGGTGCGGGGTGGCTCTGGAAACACCATATATTTT.